The next 12 T cell receptor beta chains were all read from a single sample in a study of cytomegalovirus exposure and HLA in healthy donors. Profiled with immunoSEQ multiplex PCR; TCRdb holds only in-frame clones, not every one. The sample carries tens of thousands of clones, roughly 90% recorded once. Sequenced input: PBMCs. The receptors stem from a young woman in good health and CMV-seropositive.

The chain links TRBV28 to TRBJ1-5, with D perhaps TRBD1 (6 bases). Germline V gene sequence: CDR1 MDHEN, CDR2 SYDVKM. The CDR3 is made up of 15 amino acids. V was trimmed by 8 bases and J by 4 bases, leaving 18 bases between them. The CDR3: CASGIQGFRNQPQHF. Written as DNA, the CDR3 is TGTGCCAGCGGGATCCAGGGGTTTCGGAATCAGCCCCAGCATTTT.

The J gene is TRBJ2-3, the V gene TRBV2, with TRBD2 matching 7 bases. The CDR3 contains 16 residues. CDR1 and CDR2 (germline): SNHLY, FYNNEI. Germline trimming cut 4 bases from V and 0 bases from J; bases unmatched to any gene: 7. The CDR3 DNA reads as TGTGCCAGCAGTGGAAGTAGCGGGCCTAGCACAGATACGCAGTATTTT. This gives the protein CASSGSSGPSTDTQYF.

V gene TRBV5-1 combines with J gene TRBJ1-1, with a weak D call TRBD1 (5 bases). Germline assignment: CDR1 SGHRS and CDR2 YFSETQ. The CDR3 contains 14 residues. Between the trimmed V and J ends, which lost 2 bases and 0 bases, there was a span of 8 bases. CDR3 amino acids: CASSFTGLNTEAFF. CDR3 in DNA: TGCGCCAGCAGCTTCACAGGACTGAACACTGAAGCTTTCTTT.

The J gene is TRBJ2-1, the V gene TRBV14; 15 nucleotides align to TRBD2. The CDR3 has 20 residues. J gave up 6 bases and V 0 bases, and 12 bases lay outside the gene matches. Germline V lookup: CDR1 SGHDN, CDR2 FVKESK. The CDR3, as DNA: TGTGCCAGCAGCCAAGAGGCAGGACAGGGGACTAGCGGGGGGCCCAATGAGCAGTTCTTC. This gives the protein CASSQEAGQGTSGGPNEQFF. The full variable domain, rest sourced from reference TRBV14 and TRBJ2-1, is EAGVTQFPSHSVIEKGQTVTLRCDPISGHDNLYWYRRVMGKEIKFLLHFVKESKQDESGMPNNRFLAERTGGTYSTLKVQPAELEDSGVYFCASSQEAGQGTSGGPNEQFFGPGTRLTVL.

This clone was counted once. J is TRBJ2-2 and V is TRBV10-3; 7 bases agree with TRBD1. CDR1 is ENHRY, CDR2 SYGVKD, per germline. The CDR3 length is 15 residues. V lost 3 bases, J lost 4 bases, and 5 bases stayed unmatched. The CDR3 region has the DNA TGTGCCATCAGTGACGACAGGGAGAGCACCGGGGAGCTGTTTTTT. Protein: CAISDDRESTGELFF.

V usage is TRBV7-9 and J usage is TRBJ1-3, with D perhaps TRBD1 (5 bases). The CDR3 contains 15 residues. Trimming removed 1 base at V and 0 bases at J, with 7 bases between. Germline CDR1 SEHNR, CDR2 FQNEAQ (reference sequence). Here the CDR3 DNA reads TGTGCCAGCAGCTTAGAACAGGTCTCTGGAAACACCATATATTTT. The encoded protein is CASSLEQVSGNTIYF.

The sample holds a few counts of this clone. The CDR3 reads CASSQPGSNQPQHF. CDR3 DNA sequence: TGTGCCAGCAGTCAGCCGGGAAGCAATCAGCCCCAGCATTTT. The chain recombines TRBV28 with TRBJ1-5, with no clear D. The CDR3 loop spans 14 amino acids. Per germline, CDR1 MDHEN and CDR2 SYDVKM. Trimming took 5 bases from V and 1 from J, leaving 9 bases between them.

The chain links TRBV7-9 to TRBJ1-2, with 10 nucleotides matching TRBD1. Germline V gene sequence: CDR1 SEHNR, CDR2 FQNEAQ (reference sequence). The V and J ends lost 5 bases and 8 bases, in that order; junction bases with no gene match: 8. This CDR3 is built from 14 residues. The CDR3 loop is CASSPGTGVKGYTF. DNA for the CDR3: TGTGCCAGCAGCCCGGGGACAGGGGTTAAAGGCTACACCTTC.

The rearrangement uses TRBV6-1 and TRBJ2-7, with 7 bases aligning to TRBD1. This CDR3 is 15 amino acids long. CDR1 and CDR2 (germline): MNHNS, SASEGT. V shed 6 bases, J shed 5 bases, and the junction held 13 bases outside the gene matches. CDR3 amino acids: CASSRSPTGRDEQYF. The CDR3 DNA reads TGTGCCAGCAGCCGCTCCCCGACAGGGCGGGACGAGCAGTACTTC.

The rearrangement links TRBV2 to TRBJ2-1, with 7 nucleotides matching TRBD1. Germline values: CDR1 SNHLY, CDR2 FYNNEI. The J segment lost 4 bases and the V segment lost 4 bases, leaving 7 bases of the junction unmatched. The CDR3 runs 15 residues. The CDR3 nucleotides read TGTGCCAGCAGTGGATTACCGGGACAGTACAATGAGCAGTTCTTC. As protein: CASSGLPGQYNEQFF.

This chain links TRBV14 with TRBJ2-3; 13 bases are a match to TRBD2. Germline CDR1 reads SGHDN; CDR2 reads FVKESK. This CDR3 spans 17 amino acids. Unmatched junction bases numbered 3, after V lost 1 base and J lost 2 bases. CDR3 coding DNA: TGTGCCAGCAGCCAAGGACTAGCGGGGGGCTACACAGATACGCAGTATTTT. Protein: CASSQGLAGGYTDTQYF.

This rearrangement joins TRBV27 to TRBJ1-2; 7 positions agree with TRBD1. The CDR3 has 15 residues. From germline, CDR1 is MNHEY and CDR2 SMNVEV (reference sequence). The J segment lost 0 bases and the V segment lost 4 bases, leaving 5 bases of the junction unmatched. The CDR3 bases are TGTGCCAGCAGTTCGCTACAGGGGACTAACTATGGCTACACCTTC. Its translation is CASSSLQGTNYGYTF.